The 25 T cell receptor beta chains reported below all come from one sample, sequenced in a study of blood T cell repertoires in COVID-19. Clones were read by immunoSEQ multiplex PCR, and TCRdb kept only the in-frame ones, dropping some. The sample shows hundreds of thousands of clones, roughly 85% of them seen only once. The sample consisted of peripheral blood. The receptor source for this set is a woman aged 18-29 years with acute or convalescent COVID-19.

V is TRBV19 and J is TRBJ2-7, with D possibly matching TRBD1 (5 bases). In germline, CDR1 is LNHDA, CDR2 SQIVND (reference sequence). The CDR3 contains 16 residues. Trimming removed 5 bases from V and 0 bases from J, with 17 bases in between. The CDR3 DNA is TGTGCCAGTAGTCCCACCACAGGATCTGGCTCCTACGAGCAGTACTTC. Its protein product is CASSPTTGSGSYEQYF.

Here the CDR3 reads CASSIDPREDTEAFF. The CDR3 DNA is TGTGCCAGTAGTATAGACCCCCGGGAGGACACTGAAGCTTTCTTT. The chain carries TRBV19 and TRBJ1-1; D gene ambiguous. Germline-derived CDR1 and CDR2 are LNHDA and SQIVND (reference sequence). The V gene lost 0 bases and the J gene lost 3 bases, with 11 bases spanning the gap. This CDR3 is built from 15 residues.

A few counts support this clone. The chain is built from TRBV18 and TRBJ1-1; maybe TRBD1 (6 bases). This CDR3 region has 14 residues. Germline loops: CDR1 KGHSH, CDR2 LQKENI. V was trimmed by 8 bases and J by 12 bases, leaving 25 bases between them. CDR3 DNA sequence: TGTGCCAGCACCTCGGGGGGGCATTACGCTGGTACTTTCTTT. Its protein product is CASTSGGHYAGTFF.

Notes on this clone: The germline gene is not matched at one end of the junction; a read error may be the cause. The chain carries TRBV5-1 and TRBJ2-3; 9 bases match TRBD1. The germline CDR1 and CDR2 sequences are SGHRS and YFSETQ. CDR3 length: 16 amino acids. The CDR3 here is CASNPRTGANTETQYF. DNA for the CDR3: TGCGCCAGCAATCCAAGGACAGGGGCTAATACAGAGACGCAGTATTTT.

This clone was counted once. The gene calls are TRBV15 and TRBJ1-5, with TRBD1 matching 8 bases. CDR1 is LNHNV and CDR2 is YYDKDF in the germline V gene (reference sequence). The length of the CDR3 is 15 residues. V was pared by 0 bases and J by 2 bases, with 0 bases of the junction left unmatched. The CDR3 region is CATSRETGGNQPQHF. In nucleotides, the CDR3 is TGTGCCACCAGCAGAGAGACAGGGGGCAATCAGCCCCAGCATTTT.

The rearrangement uses TRBV28 and TRBJ2-7; D might be TRBD2 (6 bases). Trimming removed 6 bases at V and 4 bases at J, with 16 bases between. CDR1 and CDR2 from the germline V gene are MDHEN and SYDVKM. The CDR3 totals 14 residues. Here the CDR3 reads CASSTGTVAYEQYF. CDR3 nucleotides: TGTGCCAGCAGCACCGGGACTGTTGCGTACGAGCAGTACTTC.

This chain links TRBV6-5 with TRBJ1-6; 7 positions match TRBD1. The CDR3 contains 15 residues. V trimming: 6 bases; J trimming: 3 bases; junction bases outside the gene matches: 5. Germline lookup yields CDR1 MNHEY and CDR2 SVGAGI. CDR3 DNA: TGTGCCAGCAGCGCGGACAGGATCTATAATTCACCCCTCCACTTT. Encoded protein: CASSADRIYNSPLHF.

This clone appeared a few times. The chain has TRBV19 and TRBJ1-6; 7 bases map to TRBD1. Germline CDR1 and CDR2: LNHDA and SQIVND (reference sequence). J lost 10 bases, V lost 9 bases, and 9 bases had no gene match. This CDR3 spans 13 amino acids. The CDR3 region is CASRGEYYSPLHF. The CDR3 nucleotides read TGTGCCAGCAGGGGGGAATATTACTCACCCCTCCACTTT.

The chain combines TRBV11-3 with TRBJ2-7, with a possible D match to TRBD2 (6 bases). CDR1 SGHNT and CDR2 YENEEA come from the germline V gene. Trimming left V 0 bases short and J 2 bases short, with 8 bases between. CDR3 size: 14 residues. CDR3 loop: CASSLESGAYEQYF. CDR3 bases: TGTGCCAGCAGCTTAGAATCGGGGGCCTACGAGCAGTACTTC.

The chain joins TRBV27 to TRBJ1-2; 8 bases align to TRBD1. CDR3 length: 16 residues. With 8 bases clipped from V and 1 base from J, the junction kept 12 bases outside the gene matches. CDR1 and CDR2 (germline): MNHEY, SMNVEV (reference sequence). The CDR3 DNA reads as TGTGCCAGCTCTGGACAGGGAAAAAACATTAACTATGGCTACACCTTC. It encodes CASSGQGKNINYGYTF.

The chain links TRBV9 to TRBJ2-3; D gene unclear. CDR3 length equals 13 residues. V was cut by 4 bases and J by 5 bases, with 11 bases left in between. Germline CDR1 and CDR2: SGDLS and YYNGEE. The DNA of the CDR3 is TGTGCCAGCAGCACAACCCCGGGAGATACGCAGTATTTT. This encodes CASSTTPGDTQYF.

The chain joins TRBV5-1 to TRBJ2-5; 11 bases agree with TRBD2. V was clipped by 3 bases and J by 1 base; unmatched bases: 11. The CDR3 is made up of 18 amino acids. Per germline, CDR1 SGHRS and CDR2 YFSETQ. Here the CDR3 DNA reads TGCGCCAGCAGCTGGGGGACTAGCGGAAAACCGCTCCAAGAGACCCAGTACTTC. It specifies CASSWGTSGKPLQETQYF.

The chain combines TRBV18 with TRBJ1-6; D is unresolved. The CDR3 length is 13 residues. Between the trimmed V and J ends, which lost 6 bases and 6 bases, there was a span of 9 bases. Germline CDR1 KGHSH, CDR2 LQKENI. The CDR3 coding sequence is TGTGCCAGCTCGCAGGCATCTAATTCACCCCTCCACTTT. Amino acids: CASSQASNSPLHF.

The chain joins TRBV5-1 to TRBJ1-2; 10 bases are shared with TRBD1. The CDR3 has 11 residues. The germline V gene encodes CDR1 SGHRS and CDR2 YFSETQ. The V segment lost 8 bases and the J segment 7 bases; nucleotides outside the gene matches: 2. CDR3 protein: CASGQGGGYTF. The CDR3 DNA reads as TGCGCCAGTGGACAGGGGGGTGGCTACACCTTC.

The chain recombines TRBV6-5 with TRBJ2-7, with 11 bases fitting TRBD1. CDR3 size: 15 residues. J lost 7 bases, V lost 6 bases, and 11 bases had no gene match. Germline V CDR1 and CDR2: MNHEY, SVGAGI. This CDR3 is CASSTPGTGGPEQYF. CDR3 in DNA: TGTGCCAGCAGCACGCCCGGGACAGGGGGTCCTGAGCAGTACTTC.

This clone is a singleton in its sample. This rearrangement joins TRBV2 to TRBJ1-4; TRBD1 might be the D (5 bases). The V end was cut by 7 bases, the J end by 7 bases, with 19 bases between. Germline CDR1 reads SNHLY; CDR2 reads FYNNEI. The CDR3 consists of 15 residues. The CDR3 loop reads CASKRWGGEVEKLFF. CDR3 nucleotides: TGTGCCAGCAAACGTTGGGGGGGAGAGGTTGAAAAACTGTTTTTT.

This clone was picked up one time. The chain recombines TRBV29-1 with TRBJ1-2, with D possibly TRBD1 on 5 matching bases. The CDR3 contains 18 residues. Germline CDR1 and CDR2: SQVTM and ANQGSEA. Trimming left V 0 bases short and J 4 bases short, with 24 bases between. The CDR3 here is CSVEDPAGLFRVGYGYTF. CDR3 bases: TGCAGCGTTGAAGATCCTGCAGGGCTTTTCAGGGTCGGCTATGGCTACACCTTC.

This clone was detected only a few times. The chain combines TRBV2 with TRBJ2-3; 7 nucleotides align to TRBD2. This CDR3 has 15 residues. Germline V gene lookup returns CDR1 SNHLY and CDR2 FYNNEI. V shed 5 bases, J shed 5 bases, and the junction held 10 bases outside the gene matches. CDR3 amino acids: CASSYRDYTQDTQYF. The CDR3 DNA follows: TGTGCCAGCAGTTACCGGGACTACACTCAAGATACGCAGTATTTT.

The CDR3 spells CATERLAVTDTQYF. CDR3 nucleotides: TGTGCCACAGAGAGACTAGCGGTCACAGATACGCAGTATTTT. This rearrangement joins TRBV9 to TRBJ2-3, with 9 bases identical to TRBD2. Germline V gene lookup returns CDR1 SGDLS and CDR2 YYNGEE. Losses at the gene ends were 9 bases for V and 2 bases for J; bases not matched to a gene: 7. The CDR3 consists of 14 residues.

The chain recombines TRBV6-1 with TRBJ2-7, with 8 bases matching TRBD2. V lost 3 bases and J lost 2; bases outside the gene matches: 6. Germline CDR1 MNHNS, CDR2 SASEGT. The CDR3 is 15 residues long. CDR3 bases: TGTGCCAGCAGTGATAAGGGGCGGGGGGCCTACGAGCAGTACTTC. This translates into CASSDKGRGAYEQYF.

The genes are TRBV5-1 and TRBJ2-1; the D gene is possibly TRBD1 (6 bases). Trimming shortened V by 0 bases and J by 8 bases, and 12 bases separated the two germline ends. The CDR3 contains 14 residues. The V gene's germline CDR1 is SGHRS and CDR2 YFSETQ. CDR3 amino acids: CASSLGQGNDEQFF. CDR3 bases: TGCGCCAGCAGCTTGGGGCAGGGGAACGATGAGCAGTTCTTC.

The V and J genes are TRBV24-1 and TRBJ2-3, with TRBD1 identical over 10 bases. V shed 2 bases, J shed 2 bases, and the junction held 12 bases outside the gene matches. Germline CDR1 is KGHDR and CDR2 is SFDVKD. The CDR3 is 19 amino acids. CDR3 protein: CATSDSRDRGLGVTDTQYF. The CDR3 nucleotides read TGTGCCACCAGTGATTCCCGGGACAGGGGATTGGGAGTCACAGATACGCAGTATTTT.

The chain carries TRBV11-2 and TRBJ2-5, with 9 bases aligning to TRBD2. J was trimmed by 3 bases and V by 1 base; bases with no gene match: 9. CDR1 is SGHAT and CDR2 is FQNNGV in the germline V gene. The CDR3 contains 17 residues. CDR3 region: CASSLGRLAGREETQYF. DNA for the CDR3: TGTGCCAGCAGCTTAGGTCGTCTAGCGGGAAGGGAAGAGACCCAGTACTTC.

The chain combines TRBV4-2 with TRBJ1-2; D possibly corresponds to TRBD1 (5 bases). Trimming took 0 bases from V and 7 from J, leaving 18 bases between them. Germline CDR1 and CDR2: LGHNA and YNFKEQ. This CDR3 is built from 16 residues. The CDR3 DNA is TGTGCCAGCAGCCAAGATTGGGAGGGGCTCGGTGGTGGCTACACCTTC. The encoded protein is CASSQDWEGLGGGYTF.

The genes are TRBV11-2 and TRBJ1-1; D gene uncertain. This CDR3 is 18 amino acids long. Trimming took off 4 bases at V and 0 bases at J, with 21 bases between the two ends. CDR1 and CDR2 (germline): SGHAT, FQNNGV. The CDR3 loop reads CASSSLGAGKAVNTEAFF. The CDR3 region has the DNA TGTGCCAGCAGCTCCTTAGGTGCGGGGAAGGCCGTGAACACTGAAGCTTTCTTT.